Here is one TCR beta chain with its context. Other DNA sequences in the sample encode the same CDR3. These data come from a study of cytomegalovirus exposure and HLA in healthy donors. The PCR had 60 Vbeta and 13 Jbeta primers. Repertoires were generated with immunoSEQ multiplex PCR, while TCRdb's copy carries only in-frame clones and drops some. The table has 95,000 to 100,000 clones, around 74% seen once. The CDR3 spans 15 residues. Germline values: CDR1 SGHRS, CDR2 YFSETQ. The J segment lost 5 bases and the V segment lost 0 bases, leaving 4 bases of the junction unmatched. The chain recombines TRBV5-1 with TRBJ2-5, with 10 nucleotides matching TRBD1. This clonotype was obtained from a man in his forties or fifties in good health and CMV-seropositive. Sequenced input: PBMCs. The CDR3 sequence is CASSLVGTGEETQYF. DNA for the CDR3: TGCGCCAGCAGCTTGGTCGGGACAGGGGAGGAGACCCAGTACTTC.